Listed below are T cell receptor beta chains from one sample, sequenced in a study of spatial heterogeneity in lung cancer. TCRdb used MiXCR to reprocess the 5' RACE reads, holding one entry per CDR3 protein. The sample lists 4,900 or so distinct CDR3 sequences; 30% to 35% were seen once. Material: lung tumor tissue, obtained at surgery. All receptors derive from a male donor with early-stage non-small cell lung cancer. CDR3s include the opening cysteine and the closing phenylalanine or tryptophan. Each record gives: clone size, D gene, J gene, V gene, CDR3 length, CDR3 DNA, CDR3 protein. D genes are given only for firm matches. Not all rows give a size; the values are once, few, many and, for expanded clones, a class.

large	NA	TRBJ1-6	TRBV6-2/TRBV6-3	15	TGTGCCAGCAGTTCCCGACAGACGTATAATTCACCCCTCCACTTT	CASSSRQTYNSPLHF
NA	TRBD1	TRBJ1-2	TRBV7-9	15	TGTGCCAGCAGCCAACAGGGGTGGGTCGACTATGGCTACACCTTC	CASSQQGWVDYGYTF
NA	TRBD2	TRBJ2-1	TRBV28	13	TGTGCCAGCACTAGCGGGAGGGTAGATGAGCAGTTCTTC	CASTSGRVDEQFF
medium-sized	TRBD1	TRBJ2-3	TRBV18	15	TGTGCCAGCTCACCCGGGACAGGGGGCTCCGATACGCAGTATTTT	CASSPGTGGSDTQYF
few	NA	TRBJ1-5	TRBV20-1	13	TGCAGTGCTAGCGGGGACACGGATCAGCCCCAGCATTTT	CSASGDTDQPQHF
many	NA	TRBJ2-2	TRBV28	14	TGTGCCAGCAGTTTCCCCCCCCCGCCCGGGGAGCTGTTTTTT	CASSFPPPPGELFF
NA	NA	TRBJ1-1	TRBV7-3	13	TGTGCCAGCAGCCCAGGGTCTAACACTGAAGCTTTCTTT	CASSPGSNTEAFF
NA	TRBD2	TRBJ2-1	TRBV10-1	15	TGCGCCAGCAGTGACGCGGCTAGCGGGAGCAATGAGCAGTTCTTC	CASSDAASGSNEQFF
NA	TRBD2	TRBJ2-3	TRBV7-8	16	TGTGCCAGCAGCTTTCAGGGACTAGCGACGGGGGATACGCAGTATTTT	CASSFQGLATGDTQYF
medium-sized	TRBD2	TRBJ2-7	TRBV20-1	16	TGCAGTGCTCATTCCCCGACTAGCGGGAGTACCTACGAGCAGTACTTC	CSAHSPTSGSTYEQYF
NA	NA	TRBJ2-5	TRBV18	11	TGTGCCAGCTCACCGGGAGAGACCCAGTACTTC	CASSPGETQYF
many	NA	TRBJ1-2	TRBV28	13	TGTGCCAGCAGTTTAACTTCGGCGGGTGGCTACACCTTC	CASSLTSAGGYTF
few	NA	TRBJ1-1	TRBV30	14	TGTGCCTGGAGTGTACAAGGGGGGAACACTGAAGCTTTCTTT	CAWSVQGGNTEAFF
NA	NA	TRBJ1-2	TRBV4-2	13	TGTGCCAGCAGCCAAGCTCAGGTTTATGGCTACACCTTC	CASSQAQVYGYTF
medium-sized	NA	TRBJ2-3	TRBV28	10	TGTGCCAGCGGCGGGTATACGCAGTATTTT	CASGGYTQYF
medium-sized	TRBD1	TRBJ2-3	TRBV5-1	14	TGCGCCAGCAGCACCGACAGGGCCACAGATACGCAGTATTTT	CASSTDRATDTQYF
NA	NA	TRBJ2-5	TRBV5-1	16	TGCGCCAGCAGCTTGGGAATCGGGCAGGGTTTGAAGACCCAGTACTTC	CASSLGIGQGLKTQYF
medium-sized	TRBD1	TRBJ2-1	TRBV3-1	14	TGTGCCAGCAGCCTGCGACAGGGGGCGGGTGAGCAGTTCTTC	CASSLRQGAGEQFF
medium-sized	NA	TRBJ2-3	TRBV3-1	15	TGTGCCAGCAGCCAAGATGCCAGCCTCGGGGGTACGCAGTATTTT	CASSQDASLGGTQYF
medium-sized	NA	TRBJ2-6	TRBV2	14	TGTGCCAGCAGTGATCGGGCTGGGGCCAACGTCCTGACTTTC	CASSDRAGANVLTF
medium-sized	NA	TRBJ2-5	TRBV5-1	15	TGCGCCAGCAGTGGATCCGGGACACTTAAAGAGACCCAGTACTTC	CASSGSGTLKETQYF
NA	NA	TRBJ2-7	TRBV2	13	TGTGCCAGCAGTGAGGGCATGACCTACGAGCAGTACTTC	CASSEGMTYEQYF
many	NA	TRBJ1-4	TRBV29-1	13	TGCAGCGTTGAGGTGGGGAATGATGAAAAACTGTTTTTT	CSVEVGNDEKLFF
medium-sized	TRBD2	TRBJ2-2	TRBV10-3	15	TGTGCCATCAGCGGGGGACTAGCTAACACCGGGGAGCTGTTTTTT	CAISGGLANTGELFF
few	NA	TRBJ1-2	TRBV29-1	14	TGCAGCGCGCCGCCGGGACCGGGGGGTTATGGCTACACCTTC	CSAPPGPGGYGYTF
NA	NA	TRBJ2-1	TRBV12-3/TRBV12-4	12	TGTGCCAGCAGCCCACAGTCCAATGAGCAGTTCTTC	CASSPQSNEQFF
medium-sized	TRBD1	TRBJ2-1	TRBV5-4	14	TGTGCCAGCAGCTTCGACAGGGTGTCGAATGAGCAGTTCTTC	CASSFDRVSNEQFF
medium-sized	NA	TRBJ2-1	TRBV6-2/TRBV6-3	13	TGTGCCAGCAGTTACGGGGCCGAGTATGAGCAGTTCTTC	CASSYGAEYEQFF
NA	TRBD2	TRBJ2-1	TRBV7-8	19	TGTGCCAGCAGCATTACCGGGACTAGCGGGCTCAGCTCCTACAATGAGCAGTTCTTC	CASSITGTSGLSSYNEQFF
few	NA	TRBJ2-7	TRBV28	15	TGTGCCAGCTCCCCCGGAGGGCTTGTGTCCTACGAGCAGTACTTC	CASSPGGLVSYEQYF